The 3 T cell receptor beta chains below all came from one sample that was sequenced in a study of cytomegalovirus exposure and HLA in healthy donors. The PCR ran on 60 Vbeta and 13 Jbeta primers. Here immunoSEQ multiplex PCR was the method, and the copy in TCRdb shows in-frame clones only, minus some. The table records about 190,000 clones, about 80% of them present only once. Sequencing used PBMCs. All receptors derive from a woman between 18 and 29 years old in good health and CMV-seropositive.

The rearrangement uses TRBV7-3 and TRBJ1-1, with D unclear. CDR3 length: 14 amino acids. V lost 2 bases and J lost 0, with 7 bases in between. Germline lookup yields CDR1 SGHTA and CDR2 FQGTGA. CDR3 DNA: TGTGCCAGCAGCTTAGGCGGAATGAACACTGAAGCTTTCTTT. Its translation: CASSLGGMNTEAFF.

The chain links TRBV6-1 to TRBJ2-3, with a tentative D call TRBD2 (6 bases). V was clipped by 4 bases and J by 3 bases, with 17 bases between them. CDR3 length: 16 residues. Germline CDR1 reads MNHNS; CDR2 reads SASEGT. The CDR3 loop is CASSGKAGRLTDTQYF. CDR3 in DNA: TGTGCCAGCAGTGGAAAAGCGGGCCGGCTTACAGATACGCAGTATTTT.

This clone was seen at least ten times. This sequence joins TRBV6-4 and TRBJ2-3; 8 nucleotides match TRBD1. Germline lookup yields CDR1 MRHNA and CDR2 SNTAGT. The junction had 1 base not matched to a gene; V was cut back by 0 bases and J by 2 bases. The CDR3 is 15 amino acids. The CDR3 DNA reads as TGTGCCAGCAGTGACTCGACAGGGGCCACAGATACGCAGTATTTT. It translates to CASSDSTGATDTQYF.